The source of this T cell receptor (beta chain) is a study of cytomegalovirus exposure and HLA in healthy donors. Study-level results: The records held CMV serostatus as the only immune exposure information.

In the case of this clone: Its antigen remains unidentified.

Germline lookup yields CDR1 PRHDT and CDR2 FYEKMQ (reference sequence). With 5 bases clipped from V and 5 bases from J, the junction kept 12 bases outside the gene matches. The CDR3 totals 17 residues. The PCR contained 60 Vbeta and 13 Jbeta primers. This table comes from immunoSEQ multiplex PCR, and its TCRdb copy is limited to in-frame clones, with some not included. The profile shows more than 100,000 clones, less than 20% of them singletons. The specimen sequenced was PBMCs. This receptor was taken from a woman in her late teens or twenties in good health and CMV-seronegative. The chain is built from TRBV13 and TRBJ2-2, with 9 bases lining up with TRBD2. The CDR3 loop is CASSTAGTSKFTGELFF. In DNA form, the CDR3 reads TGTGCCAGCAGCACTGCCGGGACTAGCAAATTTACCGGGGAGCTGTTTTTT.